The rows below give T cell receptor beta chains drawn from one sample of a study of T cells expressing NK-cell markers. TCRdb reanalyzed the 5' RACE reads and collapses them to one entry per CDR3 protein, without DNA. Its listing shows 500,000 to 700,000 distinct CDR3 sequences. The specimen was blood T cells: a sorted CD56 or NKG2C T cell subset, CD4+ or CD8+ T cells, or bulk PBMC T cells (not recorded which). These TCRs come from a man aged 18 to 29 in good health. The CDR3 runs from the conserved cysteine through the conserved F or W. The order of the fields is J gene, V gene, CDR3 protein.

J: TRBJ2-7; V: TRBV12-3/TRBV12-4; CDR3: CASSFLGLEYEQYF
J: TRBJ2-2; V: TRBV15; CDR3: CATQQVATGELFF
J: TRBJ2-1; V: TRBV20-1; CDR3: CSARVPTSSGTYNEQFF
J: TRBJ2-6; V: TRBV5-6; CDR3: CASSSPARSGANVLTF
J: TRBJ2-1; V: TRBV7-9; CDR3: CASSSDRKEFF
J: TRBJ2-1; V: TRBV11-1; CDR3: CASSPKGGGGHSYNEQFF
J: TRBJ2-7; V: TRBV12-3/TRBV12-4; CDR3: CASSSSLRGRYEQYF
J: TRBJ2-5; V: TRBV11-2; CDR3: CASSLDGGRALGTQYF
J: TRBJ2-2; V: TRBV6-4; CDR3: CASSEVGGSGELFF
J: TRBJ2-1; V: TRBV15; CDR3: CATTPGAPYNEQFF
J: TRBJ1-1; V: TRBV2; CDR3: CASRTGPGGTEAFF
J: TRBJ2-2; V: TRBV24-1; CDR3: CATSAGVAWNTGELFF
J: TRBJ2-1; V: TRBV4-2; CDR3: CASSQRMDAPITWFF
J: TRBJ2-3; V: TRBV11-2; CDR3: CASSLDWSGDRTDTQYF
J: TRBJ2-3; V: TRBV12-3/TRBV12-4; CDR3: CASSFRRGASTDTQYF
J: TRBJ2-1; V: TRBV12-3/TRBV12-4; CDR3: CASSLGPLDPYNEQFF
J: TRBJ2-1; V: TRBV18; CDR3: CASSPPQEWGIGEQFF
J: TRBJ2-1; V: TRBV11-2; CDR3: CASSLSTGEYNEQFF
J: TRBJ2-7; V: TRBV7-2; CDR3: CASTGGAGGTYEQYF
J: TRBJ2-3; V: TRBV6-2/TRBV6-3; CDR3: CASEDGGIDTQYF
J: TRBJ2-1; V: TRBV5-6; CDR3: CASSDLLNEQFF